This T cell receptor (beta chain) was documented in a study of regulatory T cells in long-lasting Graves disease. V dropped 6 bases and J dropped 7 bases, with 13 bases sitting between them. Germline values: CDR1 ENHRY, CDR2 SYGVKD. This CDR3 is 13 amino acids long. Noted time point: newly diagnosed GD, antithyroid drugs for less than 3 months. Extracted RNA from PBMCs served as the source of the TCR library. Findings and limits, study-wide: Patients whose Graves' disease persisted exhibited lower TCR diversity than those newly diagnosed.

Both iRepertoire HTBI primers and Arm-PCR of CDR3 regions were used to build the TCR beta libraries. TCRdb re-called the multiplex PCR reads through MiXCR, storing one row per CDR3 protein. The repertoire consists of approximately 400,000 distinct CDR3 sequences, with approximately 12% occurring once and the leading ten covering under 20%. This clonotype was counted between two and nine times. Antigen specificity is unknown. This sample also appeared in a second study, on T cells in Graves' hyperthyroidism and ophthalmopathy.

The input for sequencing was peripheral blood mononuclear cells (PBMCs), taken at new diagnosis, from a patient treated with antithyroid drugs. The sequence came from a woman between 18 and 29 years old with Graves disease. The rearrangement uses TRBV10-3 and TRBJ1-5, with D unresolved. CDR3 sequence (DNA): TGTGCCATCAGGCGGGATTTCGAACAGCCCCAGCATTTT. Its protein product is CAIRRDFEQPQHF.